The clone carrying this T cell receptor (beta chain) occurred once. Its antigen is not identified. Primers used in a second PCR of roughly 6 to 11 cycles were a sample-barcoded 5' primer and a J-beta primer mix. TCRdb itself ran the 5' RACE reads through MiXCR, one entry per CDR3 protein. The sample has about 1.8 million distinct CDR3 sequences; around half are singletons. These data are taken from a study of blood T cells in healthy people across ages. Broader study findings: Getting older went along with TCR beta diversity per million T cells dropping roughly linearly.

The CDR3 is 13 amino acids. The V gene's germline CDR1 is LNHNV and CDR2 YYDKDF (reference sequence). V was shortened by 0 bases and J by 3 bases, with 5 bases between the two germline ends. The chain recombines TRBV15 with TRBJ1-1; no clear D gene. Material for sequencing was blood. This clonotype was sampled from a middle-aged woman in good health. This chain's CDR3 is CATSREGYTEAFF. CDR3 bases: TGTGCCACCAGCAGAGAGGGTTACACTGAAGCTTTCTTT.